The 8 T cell receptor beta chains in this list originate from one sample, sequenced in a study of neurological immune-mediated disorders. TCRdb reprocessed the 5' RACE reads via MiXCR and lists one record per CDR3 protein. The sample contains some 65,000 distinct CDR3 sequences, over 4% of which appear only once. The source material was PBMCs. The source of these receptors is a man aged 50 or older with multiple sclerosis.

This clonotype occurred many times. V and J are TRBV12-3 or TRBV12-4 and TRBJ1-1; no clear D gene. The CDR3 runs to 13 residues. Trimming removed 8 bases from V and 1 base from J, with 11 bases in between. Written as DNA, the CDR3 is TGTGCCAGCGATAAGGGCCGGAACACTGAAGCTTTCTTT. Protein product: CASDKGRNTEAFF.

There are many counts of this clonotype. The chain carries TRBV5-1 and TRBJ1-2, with 9 positions matching TRBD1. The V and J ends lost 4 bases and 3 bases, in that order; junction bases with no gene match: 10. Germline V gene data show CDR1 as SGHRS and CDR2 as YFSETQ. This CDR3 comprises 16 residues. The CDR3 coding sequence is TGCGCCAGCAGCGGAAGACGCCGGACAGGGGACTATGGCTACACCTTC. Its translation is CASSGRRRTGDYGYTF.

This clonotype was recorded a few times. The chain joins TRBV5-1 to TRBJ2-7; 8 nucleotides agree with TRBD2. Germline V gene data show CDR1 as SGHRS and CDR2 as YFSETQ. This CDR3 has 15 amino acids. The V segment lost 5 bases and the J segment 3 bases; nucleotides outside the gene matches: 10. The CDR3 DNA reads TGCGCCAGCAGGACTACTAGCGGCGCGGTCTACGAGCAGTACTTC. It codes for CASRTTSGAVYEQYF.

Ten or more counts support this clonotype. The chain couples TRBV7-9 to TRBJ2-7; 9 bases are a match to TRBD1. Germline V gives CDR1 SEHNR, CDR2 FQNEAQ (reference sequence). This CDR3 spans 16 amino acids. Trimming removed 5 bases from V and 4 bases from J; junction bases left unmatched: 12. CDR3 loop: CASSPHPRGQGYEQYF. In DNA form, the CDR3 reads TGTGCCAGCAGCCCCCACCCTAGGGGACAGGGTTACGAGCAGTACTTC. The variable domain in full, with the rest retrieved from reference TRBV7-9 and TRBJ2-7, is DTGVSQNPRHKITKRGQNVTFRCDPISEHNRLYWYRQTLGQGPEFLTYFQNEAQLEKSRLLSDRFSAERPKGSFSTLEIQRTEQGDSAMYLCASSPHPRGQGYEQYFGPGTRLTVT.

This clonotype was seen ten or more times. The V gene is TRBV7-8, the J gene TRBJ1-6, with 7 bases matching TRBD1. The trim removed 5 bases at V and 9 bases at J, leaving 7 bases unmatched. This CDR3 is 14 amino acids long. Germline lookup yields CDR1 SGHVS and CDR2 FQNEAQ. This CDR3 reads CASSRTGQSSPLHF. The DNA of the CDR3 is TGTGCCAGCAGCCGGACAGGACAGAGTTCACCCCTCCACTTT.

This clonotype was counted at least ten times. The chain carries TRBV5-1 and TRBJ2-1; D might be TRBD2 (6 bases). The CDR3 is made up of 14 amino acids. In germline, CDR1 is SGHRS, CDR2 YFSETQ. The V and J ends lost 0 bases and 4 bases respectively, with 8 bases between them. CDR3 protein: CASSLGGEYNEQFF. The CDR3 DNA reads as TGCGCCAGCAGCTTGGGCGGGGAGTACAATGAGCAGTTCTTC.

The J gene is TRBJ2-1, the V gene TRBV5-6; 9 nucleotides line up with TRBD1. Germline CDR1 reads SGHDT; CDR2 reads YYEEEE. The CDR3 runs 17 residues. Germline trimming cut 2 bases from V and 2 bases from J; bases unmatched to any gene: 8. The CDR3 protein is CASSLPTGTGPYNEQFF. The CDR3 nucleotides read TGTGCCAGCAGCTTACCGACCGGGACAGGGCCCTACAATGAGCAGTTCTTC.

This clonotype was seen ten or more times. The V and J genes are TRBV7-8 and TRBJ2-3; perhaps TRBD1 as D (5 bases). CDR3 size: 12 residues. Trimming stripped 1 base from V and 8 bases from J, with 7 bases between. Germline CDR1 is SGHVS and CDR2 is FQNEAQ. The CDR3 here is CASSLEQVTQYF. The CDR3 bases are TGTGCCAGCAGCTTAGAACAGGTTACGCAGTATTTT.